This TCR beta chain was identified during a study of blood T cell repertoires in COVID-19. Study as a whole: Samples of COVID-19 (acute and convalescent) were obtained from the United States, Italy and Spain. Nucleic acid was either cDNA or gDNA, and it came from T cells, B-cell-depleted T cells, or PBMCs.

The CDR3 totals 17 residues. Germline V lookup: CDR1 SEHNR, CDR2 FQNEAQ (reference sequence). V was clipped by 5 bases and J by 5 bases; unmatched bases: 9. As originally analysed: Estimation of nucleated cell counts was performed using reference gene primer amplification. Here immunoSEQ multiplex PCR was the method, and the copy in TCRdb shows in-frame clones only, minus some. V, J and clone size were drawn from that table, and D and trimming were deduced from the DNA. The repertoire consists of some 150,000 clones, with 85% to 90% occurring once and the leading ten covering around 8.6%. V is TRBV7-9 and J is TRBJ2-5; TRBD2 matches at 15 bases. The sequenced sample was peripheral blood. The clonotype originates from a woman aged 50 to 60 with active or convalescent COVID-19. The CDR3 region is CASSLRTSGGADETQYF. The CDR3 region has the DNA TGTGCCAGCAGCCTCAGGACTAGCGGGGGGGCTGACGAGACCCAGTACTTC. Full variable domain (remainder filled in from reference TRBV7-9 and TRBJ2-5): DTGVSQNPRHKITKRGQNVTFRCDPISEHNRLYWYRQTLGQGPEFLTYFQNEAQLEKSRLLSDRFSAERPKGSFSTLEIQRTEQGDSAMYLCASSLRTSGGADETQYFGPGTRLLVL.